These 28 T cell receptor beta chains share one sample of origin, sequenced in a study of cytomegalovirus exposure and HLA in healthy donors. The assay was immunoSEQ multiplex PCR, and TCRdb's table has in-frame clones only and misses some. The table has about 150,000 clones, roughly 87% seen once. The material sequenced was PBMCs. Source of these receptors: a man aged 18-30 years in good health and CMV-seropositive.

V gene TRBV29-1 combines with J gene TRBJ2-7, with a possible D match to TRBD1 (6 bases). The CDR3 is 13 residues long. V gave up 7 bases and J gave up 0 bases, with 13 bases separating them. Germline V gene sequence: CDR1 SQVTM, CDR2 ANQGSEA. The CDR3 loop reads CSAEGGASYEQYF. The DNA for the CDR3 is TGCAGCGCCGAAGGGGGAGCCTCCTACGAGCAGTACTTC.

This chain connects TRBV7-6 to TRBJ2-1; possibly TRBD1 for D (6 bases). The CDR3 has 14 residues. The V gene lost 1 base and the J gene lost 7 bases, with 11 bases spanning the gap. Germline CDR1 reads SGHVS; CDR2 reads FNYEAQ. CDR3: CASSLEQGWNEQFF. The CDR3, as DNA: TGTGCCAGCAGCTTAGAACAGGGCTGGAATGAGCAGTTCTTC.

This clone was detected only once. The chain couples TRBV4-1 to TRBJ1-5; D possibly corresponds to TRBD1 (5 bases). Germline CDR1 reads MGHRA; CDR2 reads YSYEKL. V was pared by 4 bases and J by 0 bases, with 10 bases between. The CDR3 sequence is 15 residues long. The CDR3 loop reads CASSLTVLSNQPQHF. The DNA for the CDR3 is TGCGCCAGCAGCCTGACAGTCCTTAGCAATCAGCCCCAGCATTTT.

The chain employs TRBV30 and TRBJ2-7; TRBD2 matches 8 bases. Germline CDR1 reads GTSNPN; CDR2 reads SVGIG (reference sequence). This CDR3 is built from 16 residues. V dropped 3 bases and J dropped 0; count of bases not matched to a gene: 10. The CDR3 region is CAWRPSGGPSSYEQYF. The CDR3 nucleotides read TGTGCCTGGAGGCCCAGCGGGGGTCCGAGCTCCTACGAGCAGTACTTC.

The rearrangement joins TRBV2 to TRBJ2-1; D is ambiguous. The CDR3 contains 13 residues. Per the germline V gene, CDR1 is SNHLY and CDR2 is FYNNEI. Trimming stripped 6 bases from V and 1 base from J, with 7 bases between. The CDR3 coding sequence is TGTGCCAGCAGCGAATCTTCCTACAATGAGCAGTTCTTC. Protein sequence: CASSESSYNEQFF.

The chain uses TRBV10-1 and TRBJ1-2, with D uncertain. The V gene's germline CDR1 is WNHNN and CDR2 SYGVQD (reference sequence). The CDR3 contains 13 residues. Trimming removed 4 bases from V and 0 bases from J, with 6 bases in between. In DNA form, the CDR3 reads TGCGCCAGCAGTGGCGAAACTAACTATGGCTACACCTTC. Its protein product is CASSGETNYGYTF.

The gene calls are TRBV5-1 and TRBJ1-5; the match to TRBD1 covers 8 bases. Germline loops: CDR1 SGHRS, CDR2 YFSETQ. The CDR3 totals 13 residues. The J segment lost 3 bases and the V segment lost 5 bases, leaving 1 base of the junction unmatched. CDR3: CASRGQDNQPQHF. The CDR3 bases are TGCGCCAGCAGGGGACAGGACAATCAGCCCCAGCATTTT.

The chain joins TRBV19 to TRBJ1-5; possibly TRBD1 for D (6 bases). The V and J ends lost 7 bases and 9 bases respectively, with 22 bases between them. The CDR3 extends over 15 amino acids. CDR1 and CDR2 (germline): LNHDA, SQIVND (reference sequence). CDR3 nucleotides: TGTGCCAGTAAAACGACAGGTCCCATACGGATGCCCCAGCATTTT. This codes for CASKTTGPIRMPQHF.

This CDR3 reads CASSLDITYGYTF. CDR3 coding DNA: TGTGCCAGCAGCTTGGACATAACCTATGGCTACACCTTC. This rearrangement joins TRBV5-6 to TRBJ1-2; D uncertain. This CDR3 contains 13 residues. Germline V lookup: CDR1 SGHDT, CDR2 YYEEEE. V lost 0 bases to trimming and J lost 4 bases, with 7 bases between them.

V gene TRBV30 combines with J gene TRBJ1-1; weak D call: TRBD1 (5 bases). This CDR3 has 10 amino acids. The germline gives CDR1 GTSNPN, CDR2 SVGIG (reference sequence). Deletions cut 0 bases from V and 13 bases from J, with 9 bases between. CDR3 loop: CAWSVSRVFF. The CDR3 coding sequence is TGTGCCTGGAGTGTTTCCAGGGTTTTCTTT.

V usage is TRBV5-5 and J usage is TRBJ2-1; the match to TRBD2 covers 8 bases. V dropped 1 base and J dropped 9; count of bases not matched to a gene: 9. Germline values: CDR1 SGHKS, CDR2 YYEKEE (reference sequence). CDR3 length equals 15 residues. CDR3 sequence reads: CASSLRAGGMSEQFF. CDR3 sequence (DNA): TGTGCCAGCAGCTTGAGGGCGGGAGGAATGAGTGAGCAGTTCTTC. Full variable domain (remainder filled in from reference TRBV5-5 and TRBJ2-1): DAGVTQSPTHLIKTRGQQVTLRCSPISGHKSVSWYQQVLGQGPQFIFQYYEKEERGRGNFPDRFSARQFPNYSSELNVNALLLGDSALYLCASSLRAGGMSEQFFGPGTRLTVL.

The genes are TRBV28 and TRBJ2-3; D uncertain. Germline V lookup: CDR1 MDHEN, CDR2 SYDVKM. This CDR3 has 12 amino acids. Trimming cost V 4 bases and J 4 bases, with 6 bases left between them. The CDR3 spells CASSSRSDTQYF. The CDR3 DNA reads TGTGCCAGCAGTTCCCGTTCAGATACGCAGTATTTT.

This rearrangement joins TRBV15 to TRBJ1-2, with D maybe TRBD1 (5 bases). The CDR3 is made up of 14 amino acids. The V gene lost 1 base and the J gene lost 8 bases, with 14 bases spanning the gap. Per germline, CDR1 LNHNV and CDR2 YYDKDF (reference sequence). The CDR3 spells CATSRAALRGGYTF. CDR3 sequence (DNA): TGTGCCACCAGCAGAGCGGCCCTCCGGGGGGGCTACACCTTC.

The chain employs TRBV6-5 and TRBJ2-3, with D perhaps TRBD1 (5 bases). The CDR3 sequence is 15 residues long. Trimming removed 2 bases from V and 0 bases from J, with 9 bases in between. Germline V gives CDR1 MNHEY, CDR2 SVGAGI. DNA for the CDR3: TGTGCCAGCAGTTACGAAGGGGTGAGCACAGATACGCAGTATTTT. Translated, it gives CASSYEGVSTDTQYF.

Worth noting for this clone: One end of the junction varies from germline; a read error may be responsible. This CDR3 reads CASREGYRDLTYEQYF. The CDR3 nucleotides are TGTGCCAGCAGGGAAGGATACCGGGACTTAACCTACGAGCAGTACTTC. This rearrangement joins TRBV2 to TRBJ2-7; D is perhaps TRBD2 (6 bases). This CDR3 spans 16 amino acids. Germline CDR1 is SNHLY and CDR2 is FYNNEI. The complete variable domain, with remaining parts taken from reference TRBV2 and TRBJ2-7, reads EPEVTQTPSHQVTQMGQEVILRCVPISNHLYFYWYRQILGQKVEFLVSFYNNEISEKSEIFDDQFSVERPDGSNFTLKIRSTKLEDSAMYFCASREGYRDLTYEQYFGPGTRLTVT.

The chain carries TRBV19 and TRBJ2-7, with TRBD1 matching 9 bases. V trimming: 5 bases; J trimming: 0 bases; junction bases outside the gene matches: 11. The CDR3 has 17 amino acids. Looked up from germline, CDR1 is LNHDA and CDR2 is SQIVND (reference sequence). The CDR3 region is CASSAKFGTGSSYEQYF. CDR3 in DNA: TGTGCCAGTAGTGCAAAGTTCGGGACAGGGAGCTCCTACGAGCAGTACTTC. Full variable domain (rest looked up from reference TRBV19 and TRBJ2-7): DGGITQSPKYLFRKEGQNVTLSCEQNLNHDAMYWYRQDPGQGLRLIYYSQIVNDFQKGDIAEGYSVSREKKESFPLTVTSAQKNPTAFYLCASSAKFGTGSSYEQYFGPGTRLTVT.

This chain uses TRBV18 with TRBJ2-7; 9 bases map to TRBD1. This CDR3 spans 15 amino acids. Germline lookup yields CDR1 KGHSH and CDR2 LQKENI. With V trimmed by 1 base and J by 6 bases, 7 bases remained unmatched. CDR3 DNA: TGTGCCAGCTCACCACAGACACAGGGGGCAGGCGAGCAGTACTTC. Translating it yields CASSPQTQGAGEQYF.

V is TRBV11-2 and J is TRBJ2-6; D is uncertain. Looked up from germline, CDR1 is SGHAT and CDR2 is FQNNGV. The ends were cut back, 1 base at V and 5 bases at J, with 15 bases in the middle. The CDR3 sequence is 17 residues long. The CDR3 loop is CASSLVVSSSRANVLTF. CDR3 nucleotides: TGTGCCAGCAGCTTAGTTGTCAGTTCTTCTCGGGCCAACGTCCTGACTTTC.

V usage is TRBV11-2 and J usage is TRBJ2-7, with 9 bases matching TRBD1. The junction had 0 bases not matched to a gene; V was cut back by 1 base and J by 2 bases. The length of the CDR3 is 14 residues. Germline CDR1 and CDR2: SGHAT and FQNNGV. The CDR3 is CASSLGDRAYEQYF. The CDR3, as DNA: TGTGCCAGCAGCTTAGGGGACAGGGCCTACGAGCAGTACTTC.

A few counts support this clone. The chain links TRBV19 to TRBJ1-2; weak D call: TRBD1 (6 bases). This CDR3 spans 11 amino acids. The V end was cut by 5 bases, the J end by 7 bases, with 8 bases between. Germline CDR1 LNHDA, CDR2 SQIVND (reference sequence). In DNA, the CDR3 is TGTGCCAGTAGTCAGGGGTCTGGCTACACCTTC. Amino acid sequence: CASSQGSGYTF.

The gene calls are TRBV18 and TRBJ2-7; 9 nucleotides line up with TRBD1. The CDR3 has 14 amino acids. CDR1 and CDR2 (germline): KGHSH, LQKENI. V was clipped by 5 bases and J by 4 bases; unmatched bases: 6. As DNA, the CDR3 is TGTGCCAGCTCAGCCGGGACAGGGCTATACGAGCAGTACTTC. Translated, it gives CASSAGTGLYEQYF.

V is TRBV5-1 and J is TRBJ2-3, with D perhaps TRBD2 (7 bases). Deletions cut 0 bases from V and 1 base from J, with 15 bases between. Germline-derived CDR1 and CDR2 are SGHRS and YFSETQ. The CDR3 is 17 residues long. The CDR3 loop reads CASSLGAGATRTDTQYF. The DNA for the CDR3 is TGCGCCAGCAGCTTGGGTGCGGGGGCAACCCGCACAGATACGCAGTATTTT.

The J gene is TRBJ1-5, the V gene TRBV27, with D perhaps TRBD1 (6 bases). V dropped 4 bases and J dropped 0 bases, with 19 bases sitting between them. This CDR3 contains 18 residues. From germline, CDR1 is MNHEY and CDR2 SMNVEV (reference sequence). CDR3 sequence: CASSSSDRLSYSNQPQHF. CDR3 DNA: TGTGCCAGCAGTTCCAGCGACAGGCTCAGCTATAGCAATCAGCCCCAGCATTTT.

The CDR3 spells CATSGLRGQETQYF. The CDR3 coding sequence is TGTGCCACCAGCGGCCTCAGGGGTCAAGAGACCCAGTACTTC. The J gene is TRBJ2-5, the V gene TRBV15; possible D gene TRBD1, 6 bases. CDR1 is LNHNV, CDR2 YYDKDF, per germline (reference sequence). V lost 5 bases and J 2 bases, leaving 12 bases between the germline ends. The CDR3 covers 14 residues.

V is TRBV29-1 and J is TRBJ2-7, with D perhaps matching TRBD2 (6 bases). Per the germline V gene, CDR1 is SQVTM and CDR2 is ANQGSEA. The CDR3 has 18 residues. V lost 3 bases to trimming and J lost 5 bases, with 29 bases between them. The CDR3 DNA reads TGCAGCGTTGAGTATATAGGAGGGTCTGGCGGGAAGAAGAACGAGCAGTACTTC. The encoded protein is CSVEYIGGSGGKKNEQYF.

The genes are TRBV19 and TRBJ2-2, with 7 bases matching TRBD2. V was pared by 6 bases and J by 6 bases, with 10 bases of the junction left unmatched. Per germline, CDR1 LNHDA and CDR2 SQIVND (reference sequence). This CDR3 is built from 15 residues. The CDR3: CASREGGRLPGELFF. As DNA, the CDR3 is TGTGCCAGTAGGGAGGGCGGGAGATTGCCCGGGGAGCTGTTTTTT.

The chain is built from TRBV4-1 and TRBJ2-3; D gene uncertain. The germline gives CDR1 MGHRA, CDR2 YSYEKL. The ends were cut back, 4 bases at V and 4 bases at J, with 9 bases in the middle. CDR3 length: 13 residues. CDR3: CASSPWAADTQYF. The CDR3 DNA sequence: TGCGCCAGCAGCCCCTGGGCTGCAGATACGCAGTATTTT.

The chain couples TRBV5-6 to TRBJ2-7; 7 bases are a match to TRBD1. J lost 6 bases, V lost 1 base, and 13 bases had no gene match. The germline CDR1 and CDR2 sequences are SGHDT and YYEEEE. The CDR3 sequence is 16 residues long. The CDR3 here is CASSLTPQGKRSEQYF. CDR3 in DNA: TGTGCCAGCAGCTTGACCCCACAGGGGAAACGGAGCGAGCAGTACTTC.